This paragraph reports one TCR beta chain. Sequencing relied on a cDNA template that was reverse transcribed from extracted RNA. TCRdb keeps only in-frame clones here, not all; method: immunoSEQ multiplex PCR. The table lists about 160,000 clones, 50% to 70% of them singletons, with 0.9% to 1% in the top ten. These data originate in a study of CD8+ T cells in alopecia areata. Study-level background: Twice a day, 5 to 10 mg of oral tofacitinib was administered to treated patients.

Noted treatment: oral pan-JAK inhibitor, 5-10 mg twice daily. Alopecia areata patients provided lesional scalp punch biopsies and peripheral blood. V lost 5 bases, J lost 4 bases, and 0 bases stayed unmatched. The CDR3 covers 12 residues. CDR1 and CDR2 (germline): GTSNPN, SVGIG (reference sequence). The J gene is TRBJ1-5, the V gene TRBV30; 9 bases line up with TRBD1. The sequence derives from a human donor with alopecia areata. Material: CD4+ T cells sorted from blood, obtained at week 4, from a patient treated with tofacitinib. CDR3 sequence (DNA): TGTGCCTGGGGACAGGGGAATCAGCCCCAGCATTTT. It is translated as CAWGQGNQPQHF.